Presented here are 13 T cell receptor beta chains from one specimen sequenced in a study of cytomegalovirus exposure and HLA in healthy donors. The PCR had 60 Vbeta and 13 Jbeta primers. Some clones are missing from TCRdb's copy, which holds only in-frame ones; the method was immunoSEQ multiplex PCR. The sample lists approximately 91,000 clones, more than 65% occurring once. The specimen sequenced was PBMCs. The receptors originated from a human donor in good health.

The rearrangement joins TRBV15 to TRBJ2-7; D may be TRBD1 (6 bases). The V and J ends lost 5 bases and 1 base respectively, with 15 bases between them. Germline CDR1 and CDR2: LNHNV and YYDKDF (reference sequence). CDR3 length equals 15 residues. CDR3 residues: CATSFRQDSSYEQYF. As DNA, the CDR3 is TGTGCCACCAGCTTTCGACAGGACTCTTCCTACGAGCAGTACTTC.

This clone appeared once. The rearrangement joins TRBV2 to TRBJ1-6; D is possibly TRBD1 (6 bases). The CDR3 contains 16 residues. V was trimmed by 6 bases and J by 3 bases, leaving 15 bases between them. The V gene's germline CDR1 is SNHLY and CDR2 FYNNEI. CDR3 DNA: TGTGCCAGCAGCGGGTACAGGGTGGACTATAATTCACCCCTCCACTTT. Translating it yields CASSGYRVDYNSPLHF.

The chain carries TRBV7-7 and TRBJ2-5; D possibly corresponds to TRBD2 (6 bases). Germline loops: CDR1 SSHAT, CDR2 FNYEAQ (reference sequence). The V and J ends lost 0 bases and 5 bases respectively, with 10 bases between them. CDR3 size: 14 residues. As DNA, the CDR3 is TGTGCCAGCAGCTTAGCGGCAGGGAGGGAGACCCAGTACTTC. Its translation: CASSLAAGRETQYF.

The chain links TRBV18 to TRBJ1-1, with D perhaps matching TRBD1 (6 bases). Between the trimmed V and J ends, which lost 4 bases and 2 bases, there was a span of 14 bases. In germline, CDR1 is KGHSH, CDR2 LQKENI. The CDR3 loop spans 15 amino acids. DNA of the CDR3: TGTGCCAGCTCACTTGTCGGGGGGCGCAACACTGAAGCTTTCTTT. Protein product: CASSLVGGRNTEAFF.

The genes are TRBV6-5 and TRBJ1-1; weak D call: TRBD1 (5 bases). V was pared by 3 bases and J by 4 bases, with 15 bases between. Germline V gene data show CDR1 as MNHEY and CDR2 as SVGAGI. The CDR3 totals 15 residues. The CDR3 DNA reads TGTGCCAGCAGTTATAAGGGGATTGATGGCACTGAAGCTTTCTTT. It translates to CASSYKGIDGTEAFF.

This sequence joins TRBV7-2 and TRBJ2-2; 12 bases are shared with TRBD2. The CDR3 contains 16 residues. Germline values: CDR1 SGHTA, CDR2 FQGNSA. V trimming: 5 bases; J trimming: 6 bases; junction bases outside the gene matches: 7. CDR3 in DNA: TGTGCCAGCAGCCCCACTAGCGGGGGGTCCGCCGGGGAGCTGTTTTTT. Its translation is CASSPTSGGSAGELFF.

The V and J genes are TRBV5-8 and TRBJ1-5; TRBD1 is a possible D gene (6 bases). Germline CDR1 is SGHTS and CDR2 is YDEGEE. The V gene lost 6 bases and the J gene lost 6 bases, with 10 bases spanning the gap. This CDR3 contains 12 residues. Written as DNA, the CDR3 is TGTGCCAGCAACAGGGAAGTTCAGCCCCAGCATTTT. This gives the protein CASNREVQPQHF.

The rearrangement links TRBV29-1 to TRBJ2-4; TRBD2 is a possible D gene (5 bases). The CDR3 has 12 amino acids. With 7 bases removed from V and 8 bases from J, the gap between germline ends came to 15 bases. The germline CDR1 and CDR2 sequences are SQVTM and ANQGSEA. As DNA, the CDR3 is TGCAGCGCGGGAATGGCCCAGGACATTCAGTACTTC. Translation: CSAGMAQDIQYF.

The CDR3 loop is CASSLGWGEEDEKLFF. DNA for the CDR3: TGTGCCAGCAGCTTGGGCTGGGGAGAGGAGGATGAAAAACTGTTTTTT. The chain couples TRBV7-6 to TRBJ1-4; D unresolved. This CDR3 region has 16 residues. V lost 3 bases to trimming and J lost 6 bases, with 17 bases between them. Germline V gene lookup returns CDR1 SGHVS and CDR2 FNYEAQ.

The V and J genes are TRBV9 and TRBJ1-3; tentative D call: TRBD1 (5 bases). V was trimmed by 0 bases and J by 0 bases, leaving 10 bases between them. The CDR3 totals 16 residues. The germline V gene has CDR1 SGDLS and CDR2 YYNGEE. CDR3 coding DNA: TGTGCCAGCAGCGTAGCCCCGGGGGGCTCTGGAAACACCATATATTTT. Translating gives CASSVAPGGSGNTIYF.

In regard to this clone: Sequence at one end of the junction differs from germline and may be a read error. This chain uses TRBV7-9 with TRBJ2-5; 7 bases line up with TRBD1. Germline-derived CDR1 and CDR2 are SEHNR and FQNEAQ (reference sequence). The CDR3 runs to 12 residues. CDR3 amino acids: CSSRTQGETQYF. CDR3 coding DNA: TGTTCCAGTAGAACACAGGGGGAGACCCAGTACTTC.

The chain carries TRBV7-9 and TRBJ1-5, with D possibly matching TRBD1 (6 bases). Germline values: CDR1 SEHNR, CDR2 FQNEAQ (reference sequence). Trimming removed 5 bases from V and 6 bases from J, with 17 bases in between. This CDR3 is built from 15 residues. The CDR3 spells CASSRDTGGFQPQHF. For the CDR3, the DNA is TGTGCCAGCAGCCGGGACACTGGAGGCTTTCAGCCCCAGCATTTT.

Notes on this clone: The junction does not match germline at one end; this may be a read error. The chain employs TRBV28 and TRBJ1-2, with 8 bases matching TRBD1. Germline values: CDR1 MDHEN, CDR2 SYDVKM. This CDR3 is built from 15 residues. This CDR3 reads CANSFQRQGNYGYTF. CDR3 in DNA: TGTGCCAACAGTTTCCAACGACAGGGGAACTATGGCTACACCTTC.